These 14 T cell receptor beta chains originate from one sample sequenced in a study of control samples from healthy donors and cancer patients. Assay: immunoSEQ multiplex PCR; the TCRdb copy retains only in-frame clones and omits some. Of around 200,000 clones in the sample, 91% are singletons; the top ten hold about 1.6%. The specimen was blood. The receptors originated from a woman in her 30s in good health.

This clone was observed once. The DNA of the CDR3 is TGTGCCAGCAGTGAGTACTCAGGAACCATGAACACTGAAGCTTTCTTT. It translates to CASSEYSGTMNTEAFF. The chain joins TRBV6-1 to TRBJ1-1; D unresolved. Trimming left V 3 bases short and J 0 bases short, with 14 bases between. Germline V gene sequence: CDR1 MNHNS, CDR2 SASEGT. The CDR3 is 16 residues long.

This clone was recorded once. This chain joins TRBV7-9 and TRBJ1-2; possibly TRBD1 for D (5 bases). From germline, CDR1 is SEHNR and CDR2 FQNEAQ (reference sequence). CDR3 length: 12 amino acids. Trimming took off 4 bases at V and 8 bases at J, with 11 bases between the two ends. The CDR3, as DNA: TGTGCCAGCAGCTGGGGGGGTCGGGGCTACACCTTC. It specifies CASSWGGRGYTF. Combining the CDR3 with reference TRBV7-9 and TRBJ1-2 gives the whole variable domain DTGVSQNPRHKITKRGQNVTFRCDPISEHNRLYWYRQTLGQGPEFLTYFQNEAQLEKSRLLSDRFSAERPKGSFSTLEIQRTEQGDSAMYLCASSWGGRGYTFGSGTRLTVV.

The rearrangement uses TRBV6-5 and TRBJ1-2, with 8 positions matching TRBD1. After removal of 6 bases from V and 8 bases from J, the junction contained 14 bases not matched to a gene. The CDR3 loop spans 15 amino acids. The germline gives CDR1 MNHEY, CDR2 SVGAGI. CDR3 in amino acids: CASSRTGRGSRGYTF. The DNA for the CDR3 is TGTGCCAGCAGCCGGACAGGGCGAGGTTCGAGGGGCTACACCTTC.

V gene TRBV7-2 combines with J gene TRBJ1-5; the D gene is possibly TRBD1 (5 bases). The V end was cut by 1 base, the J end by 2 bases, with 6 bases between. The CDR3 covers 14 residues. From germline, CDR1 is SGHTA and CDR2 FQGNSA. For the CDR3, the DNA is TGTGCCAGCAGCTTAGTAGGGGGCAATCAGCCCCAGCATTTT. It is translated as CASSLVGGNQPQHF.

CDR3 coding DNA: TGTGCCAGCAGTCAATGGCAGGATGGCTACACCTTC. This encodes CASSQWQDGYTF. The rearrangement joins TRBV28 to TRBJ1-2; no definite D call. The CDR3 is 12 amino acids. Germline V gene sequence: CDR1 MDHEN, CDR2 SYDVKM. V was cut by 5 bases and J by 6 bases, with 10 bases left in between.

This clone was seen just once. CDR3 nucleotide sequence: TGTGCCAGCGGTCAGGGGCCCCAGCCCCAGCATTTT. Translation gives CASGQGPQPQHF. The chain combines TRBV12-3 or TRBV12-4 with TRBJ1-5; D is possibly TRBD1 (6 bases). The CDR3 loop spans 12 amino acids. Trimming took off 8 bases at V and 7 bases at J, with 12 bases between the two ends.

The chain joins TRBV7-3 to TRBJ2-7; 8 bases agree with TRBD2. The CDR3 has 15 amino acids. Germline V lookup: CDR1 SGHTA, CDR2 FQGTGA. J was trimmed by 2 bases and V by 7 bases; bases with no gene match: 10. Written as DNA, the CDR3 is TGTGCCAGCACCCCCCCGGGACTAGAGACCTACGAGCAGTACTTC. Its protein is CASTPPGLETYEQYF.

The gene calls are TRBV11-2 and TRBJ2-1, with D maybe TRBD2 (6 bases). Germline V gene lookup returns CDR1 SGHAT and CDR2 FQNNGV. Trimming pared 1 base from V and 1 base from J, leaving 14 bases between. This CDR3 contains 17 residues. CDR3 sequence: CASSLGGGTGSYNEQFF. The CDR3 DNA is TGTGCCAGCAGCTTAGGAGGTGGGACTGGATCCTACAATGAGCAGTTCTTC. The entire variable domain, with the rest obtained from reference TRBV11-2 and TRBJ2-1, is as follows: EAGVAQSPRYKIIEKRQSVAFWCNPISGHATLYWYQQILGQGPKLLIQFQNNGVVDDSQLPKDRFSAERLKGVDSTLKIQPAKLEDSAVYLCASSLGGGTGSYNEQFFGPGTRLTVL.

The J gene is TRBJ2-2, the V gene TRBV27, with 7 bases that match TRBD2. Trimming at V came to 2 bases and at J to 6 bases, leaving 3 bases not matched to a gene. Germline V CDR1 and CDR2: MNHEY, SMNVEV (reference sequence). This CDR3 has 14 residues. CDR3 DNA: TGTGCCAGCAGTTTACGCGGGAGTGCCGGGGAGCTGTTTTTT. Translation gives CASSLRGSAGELFF.

This chain uses TRBV28 with TRBJ2-7; 12 bases line up with TRBD1. This CDR3 has 15 amino acids. Looked up from germline, CDR1 is MDHEN and CDR2 is SYDVKM. V lost 6 bases and J lost 7; bases outside the gene matches: 10. CDR3 DNA: TGTGCCAGCAGCAAAGCCGGGACAGGGGGCTGGGAGCAGTACTTC. It is translated as CASSKAGTGGWEQYF.

This chain connects TRBV9 to TRBJ2-2; D gene ambiguous. The V end was cut by 0 bases, the J end by 6 bases, with 6 bases between. CDR3 length: 13 residues. The germline V gene encodes CDR1 SGDLS and CDR2 YYNGEE. As DNA, the CDR3 is TGTGCCAGCAGCGTAGGGCTAGCCGGGGAGCTGTTTTTT. Translating it yields CASSVGLAGELFF. The entire variable domain, with the rest obtained from reference TRBV9 and TRBJ2-2, is as follows: DSGVTQTPKHLITATGQRVTLRCSPRSGDLSVYWYQQSLDQGLQFLIQYYNGEERAKGNILERFSAQQFPDLHSELNLSSLELGDSALYFCASSVGLAGELFFGEGSRLTVL.

The rearrangement joins TRBV19 to TRBJ1-1; a possible D gene is TRBD1 (6 bases). Germline CDR1 and CDR2: LNHDA and SQIVND (reference sequence). The CDR3 is 13 residues long. Trimming removed 6 bases from V and 7 bases from J, with 15 bases in between. The CDR3 here is CASSKQGGDEAFF. The DNA for the CDR3 is TGTGCCAGTAGCAAACAGGGAGGTGATGAAGCTTTCTTT.

The genes are TRBV27 and TRBJ2-3, with TRBD2 identical over 10 bases. The CDR3 is 15 amino acids. V dropped 6 bases and J dropped 0; count of bases not matched to a gene: 3. Germline V gives CDR1 MNHEY, CDR2 SMNVEV (reference sequence). The CDR3, as DNA: TGTGCCAGCAGAACTAGCGGGGCTAGCACAGATACGCAGTATTTT. Translating it yields CASRTSGASTDTQYF.

This chain links TRBV6-2 or TRBV6-3 with TRBJ2-7; 13 bases are a match to TRBD2. Germline assignment: CDR1 MNHEY and CDR2 SVGEGT. V shed 2 bases, J shed 2 bases, and the junction held 0 bases outside the gene matches. The length of the CDR3 is 15 residues. The CDR3 DNA follows: TGTGCCAGCAGTTACGGGACTAGCGGGACCTACGAGCAGTACTTC. Its translation: CASSYGTSGTYEQYF.